This T cell receptor beta chain was observed in a study of blood T cells in healthy people across ages. It was with a sample-barcoded 5' primer and a J-beta primer mix that a second PCR of about 7 to 12 cycles was run. TCRdb re-analysed the 5' RACE reads in MiXCR, keeping a single row per CDR3 protein. The sample contains hundreds of thousands of distinct CDR3 sequences, roughly 26% of which appear only once. This clonotype has more than one count but fewer than ten. Germline V CDR1 and CDR2: DFQATT, SNEGSKA (reference sequence). CDR3 length equals 13 residues. Trimming removed 8 bases from V and 7 bases from J, with 15 bases in between.

The sample taken for sequencing was blood. This receptor was taken from a woman of 80 years or more in good health. J is TRBJ1-6 and V is TRBV20-1; perhaps TRBD1 as D (6 bases). CDR3 in amino acids: CSTLRGPNSPLHF. The CDR3 DNA sequence: TGCAGTACCCTCAGGGGACCAAATTCACCCCTCCACTTT.